This TCR beta chain was documented in a study of blood T cells in healthy people across ages. Study observations and caveats: There were more naive CD4+ cells and higher diversity in long-lived donors than in aged donors.

Together with a sample-barcoded 5' primer, a J-beta primer mix was included in a second PCR lasting roughly 6 to 12 cycles. TCRdb analysed the 5' RACE reads with MiXCR anew, one entry per CDR3 protein. This table holds more than 1,400,000 distinct CDR3 sequences, approximately 42% found once. The length of the CDR3 is 12 residues. The V gene's germline CDR1 is SNHLY and CDR2 FYNNEI. As regards this clonotype: What it binds is unknown. Possible read error: a much larger clone is one base away.

This receptor was identified in a woman between 18 and 30 years old in good health. This rearrangement joins TRBV2 to TRBJ2-3; D uncertain. Sequences were obtained from blood. The DNA for the CDR3 is TGTGCCAGCAGTGATAACTCAGATGCGCAGTATTTT. Translating gives CASSDNSDAQYF.